This is a list of T cell receptor beta chains from one sample in a study of T cell responses to AZD1222 COVID-19 vaccine. The data were produced by immunoSEQ multiplex PCR, yet TCRdb's version contains in-frame clones alone and is incomplete. The profile shows around 100,000 clones, 80% to 95% of them singletons. This specimen consisted of peripheral blood, obtained on day 0 of AZD1222 vaccination. The receptors were gathered from an adult in good health. CDR3s include the opening cysteine and the closing phenylalanine or tryptophan. Each record gives: CDR3 DNA, CDR3 protein, J gene, V gene, D gene, clone size, CDR3 length. The D gene is left open where the match is weak. Clone size appears in some rows only: once, few, many, or a class for an expanded clone.

DNA: TGTGCCTGGAGTGTCGGAACAGGGTACACAGATACGCAGTATTTT
CDR3: CAWSVGTGYTDTQYF
J: TRBJ2-3
V: TRBV30
D: -
size: -
length: 15

DNA: TGTGCCACCAGCAGGGCTAGCGGGACTGAGCAGTTCTTC
CDR3: CATSRASGTEQFF
J: TRBJ2-1
V: TRBV15
D: TRBD2
size: -
length: 13

DNA: TGTGCCAGCAGCCTCGACCGGACAGATTACAATGAGCAGTTCTTC
CDR3: CASSLDRTDYNEQFF
J: TRBJ2-1
V: TRBV11-3
D: -
size: -
length: 15

DNA: TGTGCCAGTAGGGACGGGGGGTCTGGGGCCAACGTCCTGACTTTC
CDR3: CASRDGGSGANVLTF
J: TRBJ2-6
V: TRBV19
D: TRBD2
size: -
length: 15

DNA: TGCGCCAGCAGCTTGGGCTCCACAGATACGCAGTATTTT
CDR3: CASSLGSTDTQYF
J: TRBJ2-3
V: TRBV5-1
D: -
size: -
length: 13

DNA: TGTGCCAGCAGTCAAGGGCGAACGAACACCGGGGAGCTGTTTTTT
CDR3: CASSQGRTNTGELFF
J: TRBJ2-2
V: TRBV4-2
D: -
size: -
length: 15

DNA: TGCGCCAGCAGTGAGTCGTACAGATCCTACAATGAGCAGTTCTTC
CDR3: CASSESYRSYNEQFF
J: TRBJ2-1
V: TRBV10-2
D: -
size: once
length: 15

DNA: TGTGCCAGCAGCTTAACTGACAGGGTGGAGACCCAGTACTTC
CDR3: CASSLTDRVETQYF
J: TRBJ2-5
V: TRBV7-3
D: TRBD1
size: -
length: 14

DNA: TGTGCCAGCAGCTTCCTAGCGAATGAGCAGTTCTTC
CDR3: CASSFLANEQFF
J: TRBJ2-1
V: TRBV7-8
D: -
size: -
length: 12

DNA: TGTGCCAGCAGTTACTCGGGCGGGGTCTATGGCTACACCTTC
CDR3: CASSYSGGVYGYTF
J: TRBJ1-2
V: TRBV6-2/TRBV6-3
D: -
size: -
length: 14

DNA: TGTGCCAGCAGCGTAGGCGGGGGACCAGATACGCAGTATTTT
CDR3: CASSVGGGPDTQYF
J: TRBJ2-3
V: TRBV9
D: TRBD2
size: -
length: 14

DNA: TGTGCCAGCAGCACGAGGACTAGCGGGAGGGCCCCCAATGAGCAGTTCTTC
CDR3: CASSTRTSGRAPNEQFF
J: TRBJ2-1
V: TRBV7-3
D: TRBD2
size: -
length: 17

DNA: TGTGCCACTACGTGGGACAGGTTGTATAGCAATCAGCCCCAGCATTTT
CDR3: CATTWDRLYSNQPQHF
J: TRBJ1-5
V: TRBV5-6
D: TRBD1
size: -
length: 16

DNA: TGTGCCAGCAGCCCCGGACTAGCGGGAGGTAAGCAGTACTTC
CDR3: CASSPGLAGGKQYF
J: TRBJ2-7
V: TRBV3-1/TRBV3-2
D: TRBD2
size: once
length: 14

DNA: TGTGCCAGTAGTGGACGGACAGGGCCATCGGAAAAACTGTTTTTT
CDR3: CASSGRTGPSEKLFF
J: TRBJ1-4
V: TRBV19
D: TRBD1
size: -
length: 15

DNA: TGTGCCAGCAGTTACCGGGACAGTTACTACGAGCAGTACTTC
CDR3: CASSYRDSYYEQYF
J: TRBJ2-7
V: TRBV6-5
D: TRBD1
size: -
length: 14

DNA: TGTGCCAGTAGTATTCTCCGTTTTGGGACAGGTCGTCTAGCGGGGGTCAATGAGCAGTTCTTC
CDR3: CASSILRFGTGRLAGVNEQFF
J: TRBJ2-1
V: TRBV19
D: TRBD2
size: -
length: 21

DNA: TGTGCCAGCAGCCAAGATAAGCAGGGAGGGACTGAAGCTTTCTTT
CDR3: CASSQDKQGGTEAFF
J: TRBJ1-1
V: TRBV3-1/TRBV3-2
D: -
size: -
length: 15

DNA: TGTGCCAGCAGCTTAGAGGGACTAGCGGGAGGGCCCAGGACAGATACGCAGTATTTT
CDR3: CASSLEGLAGGPRTDTQYF
J: TRBJ2-3
V: TRBV11-2
D: TRBD2
size: once
length: 19

DNA: TGTGCCAGCAGCGCCGGGGAGACCCAGTACTTC
CDR3: CASSAGETQYF
J: TRBJ2-5
V: TRBV13
D: -
size: once
length: 11

DNA: TGCGCCAGCAGCTTGGGACAGTCGAACACCGGGGAGCTGTTTTTT
CDR3: CASSLGQSNTGELFF
J: TRBJ2-2
V: TRBV5-1
D: -
size: -
length: 15

DNA: TGTGCCAGCAGCCTTGGGACTAGCGGGAGGGGCGAGCAGTACTTC
CDR3: CASSLGTSGRGEQYF
J: TRBJ2-7
V: TRBV7-8
D: TRBD2
size: -
length: 15

DNA: TGTGCCATCAGTGAGGGTGGCGGGGTCCGCCACGAGCAGTACTTC
CDR3: CAISEGGGVRHEQYF
J: TRBJ2-7
V: TRBV10-3
D: -
size: -
length: 15

DNA: TGTGCCAGCAGCCCAGACAGGGGATCCTACAATGAGCAGTTCTTC
CDR3: CASSPDRGSYNEQFF
J: TRBJ2-1
V: TRBV11-1
D: TRBD1
size: once
length: 15

DNA: TGTGCCAGCACCGGGGGGCTCGAGCAGTACTTC
CDR3: CASTGGLEQYF
J: TRBJ2-7
V: TRBV11-3
D: -
size: -
length: 11

DNA: TGCGCCAGCAGCCACGACGGGAATCAGCCCCAGCATTTT
CDR3: CASSHDGNQPQHF
J: TRBJ1-5
V: TRBV4-3
D: -
size: -
length: 13

DNA: TGTGCCAGCAGCCAAGATATAACTGGGGCCAACGTCCTGACTTTC
CDR3: CASSQDITGANVLTF
J: TRBJ2-6
V: TRBV3-1/TRBV3-2
D: -
size: few
length: 15

DNA: TGCGCCAGCAGTGTCGAGGGGAACTATGGCTACACCTTC
CDR3: CASSVEGNYGYTF
J: TRBJ1-2
V: TRBV5-1
D: -
size: few
length: 13

DNA: TGTGCCAGCAGCCCCGACTACGAGCAGTACTTC
CDR3: CASSPDYEQYF
J: TRBJ2-7
V: TRBV7-2
D: -
size: -
length: 11

DNA: TGTGCCAGCAGTCCCCGGTTTAACACCTACGAGCAGTACTTC
CDR3: CASSPRFNTYEQYF
J: TRBJ2-7
V: TRBV27
D: -
size: once
length: 14

DNA: TGCGCCAGCACCTTCCTAGCGGGGGGCTCCTACGAGCAGTACTTC
CDR3: CASTFLAGGSYEQYF
J: TRBJ2-7
V: TRBV5-1
D: TRBD2
size: -
length: 15

DNA: TGTGCCAGCAGTGTGGGGCGCTCGATAAACAATGAGCAGTTCTTC
CDR3: CASSVGRSINNEQFF
J: TRBJ2-1
V: TRBV25-1
D: -
size: -
length: 15

DNA: TGTGCCAGCAGTTACTCGGGGAAGGGAGGAACTGAAGCTTTCTTT
CDR3: CASSYSGKGGTEAFF
J: TRBJ1-1
V: TRBV6-2/TRBV6-3
D: -
size: -
length: 15

DNA: TGTGCCAGTAGTATGAGAGGAGTGGAGGGTAAAGCTTTCTTT
CDR3: CASSMRGVEGKAFF
J: TRBJ1-1
V: TRBV19
D: -
size: -
length: 14

DNA: TGTGCCAGCAGCTTAGGGGCCAGTTTCGGGGAGCTGTTTTTT
CDR3: CASSLGASFGELFF
J: TRBJ2-2
V: TRBV11-3
D: -
size: -
length: 14

DNA: TGTGCCAGCAGCCTCAAGGGGGGACAGGGGAACACTGAAGCTTTCTTT
CDR3: CASSLKGGQGNTEAFF
J: TRBJ1-1
V: TRBV27
D: TRBD1
size: -
length: 16

DNA: TGCAGCGTCTTAGGGGGTCAAGAGACCCAGTACTTC
CDR3: CSVLGGQETQYF
J: TRBJ2-5
V: TRBV29-1
D: -
size: -
length: 12

DNA: TGTGCCAGCAGCTTACCGGGAGGGGGGGATACGCAGTATTTT
CDR3: CASSLPGGGDTQYF
J: TRBJ2-3
V: TRBV13
D: TRBD2
size: -
length: 14

DNA: TGTGCCAGCAGCTTAGGGGACAGGGGGCTTGGAAACACCATATATTTT
CDR3: CASSLGDRGLGNTIYF
J: TRBJ1-3
V: TRBV7-8
D: TRBD1
size: once
length: 16

DNA: TGTGCCAGTAGGGAACTTAGCGCCTCCTACAATGAGCAGTTCTTC
CDR3: CASRELSASYNEQFF
J: TRBJ2-1
V: TRBV19
D: -
size: -
length: 15

DNA: TGTGCCAGCAGTTTTGGAGGGGATTATGGCTACACCTTC
CDR3: CASSFGGDYGYTF
J: TRBJ1-2
V: TRBV12-3/TRBV12-4
D: -
size: -
length: 13

DNA: TGTGCCACCAGCAGAGATCGCGGAACCGGGGAGCTGTTTTTT
CDR3: CATSRDRGTGELFF
J: TRBJ2-2
V: TRBV15
D: -
size: -
length: 14

DNA: TGTGCCAGTAGTATTGGGAGGGGGAGAGAGACCCAGTACTTC
CDR3: CASSIGRGRETQYF
J: TRBJ2-5
V: TRBV19
D: -
size: -
length: 14

DNA: TGCGCCAGCAGCGACTCCGGGACAGCAACCGAAGCTTTCTTT
CDR3: CASSDSGTATEAFF
J: TRBJ1-1
V: TRBV5-1
D: TRBD1
size: -
length: 14

DNA: TGTGCCAGCAGCTTAGACCGGAAAGCTTTCTTT
CDR3: CASSLDRKAFF
J: TRBJ1-1
V: TRBV7-9
D: -
size: -
length: 11

DNA: TGTGCCAGCAGCGCGGACAGGGCAGCCGGGCCCCAGCATTTT
CDR3: CASSADRAAGPQHF
J: TRBJ1-5
V: TRBV9
D: TRBD1
size: -
length: 14

DNA: TGTGCCAGCAGTGCCGAGCCGGGAGAGGGCGGGGAGCTGTTTTTT
CDR3: CASSAEPGEGGELFF
J: TRBJ2-2
V: TRBV6-4
D: -
size: -
length: 15

DNA: TGTGCCAGTTCGACCGGACAGTTTAATGAAAAACTGTTTTTT
CDR3: CASSTGQFNEKLFF
J: TRBJ1-4
V: TRBV19
D: -
size: once
length: 14